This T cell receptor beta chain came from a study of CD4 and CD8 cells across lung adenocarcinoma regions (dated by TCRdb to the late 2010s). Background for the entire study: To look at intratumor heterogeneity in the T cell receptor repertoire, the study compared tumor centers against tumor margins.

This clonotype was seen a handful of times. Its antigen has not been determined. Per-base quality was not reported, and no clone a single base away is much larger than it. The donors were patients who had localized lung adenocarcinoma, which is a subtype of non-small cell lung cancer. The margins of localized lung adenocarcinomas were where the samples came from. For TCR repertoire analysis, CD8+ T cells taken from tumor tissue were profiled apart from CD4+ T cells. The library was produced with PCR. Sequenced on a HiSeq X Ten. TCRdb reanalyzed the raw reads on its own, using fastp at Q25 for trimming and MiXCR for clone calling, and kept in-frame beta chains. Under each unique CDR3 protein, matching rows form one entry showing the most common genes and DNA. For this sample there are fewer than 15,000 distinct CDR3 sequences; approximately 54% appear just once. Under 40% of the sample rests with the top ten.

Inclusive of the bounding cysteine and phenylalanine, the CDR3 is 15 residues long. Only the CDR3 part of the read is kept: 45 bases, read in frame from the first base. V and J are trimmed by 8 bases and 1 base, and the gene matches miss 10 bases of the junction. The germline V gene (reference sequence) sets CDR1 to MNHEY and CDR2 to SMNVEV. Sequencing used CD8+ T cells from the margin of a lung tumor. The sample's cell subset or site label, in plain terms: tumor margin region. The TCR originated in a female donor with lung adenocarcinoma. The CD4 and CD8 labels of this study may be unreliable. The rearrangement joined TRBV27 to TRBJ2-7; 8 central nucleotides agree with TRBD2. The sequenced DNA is TGTGCCAGCGGCAAGACGGCTAGCGGGTCCTACGAGCAGTACTTC. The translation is CASGKTASGSYEQYF.